A single sample gave rise to the 32 T cell receptor beta chains below, sequenced in a study of beta chain features in type 1 diabetes. Study conclusions and caveats: Among all four CD4+ subsets, Type 1 diabetes patients had TCRB CDR3s that were moderately but significantly shorter.

No cognate antigen is known for these TCRs. Expressed TCRB transcripts were sequenced after all isolated RNA was converted to cDNA. Repertoires were generated with immunoSEQ multiplex PCR, while TCRdb's copy carries only in-frame clones and drops some. The top ten hold roughly 0.11% of the sample, which has about 650,000 clones, under 15% seen once. Sequenced input: naive CD4+ T cells from blood. The receptors originated from a man under 40 with type 1 diabetes.

There are many counts of this clone. This chain joins TRBV29-1 and TRBJ1-1; unclear D gene. Trimming left V 2 bases short and J 9 bases short, with 10 bases between. Germline CDR1 and CDR2: SQVTM and ANQGSEA. CDR3 length: 11 amino acids. CDR3 nucleotides: TGCAGCGTTGAATACGGGCTCCAAGCTTTCTTT. Amino acids: CSVEYGLQAFF. The full variable domain, completed using reference TRBV29-1 and TRBJ1-1, is SAVISQKPSRDICQRGTSLTIQCQVDSQVTMMFWYRQQPGQSLTLIATANQGSEATYESGFVIDKFPISRPNLTFSTLTVSNMSPEDSSIYLCSVEYGLQAFFGQGTRLTVV.

This clone occurred a few times. The same CDR3 is also encoded by other DNA sequences in this sample. The chain employs TRBV7-2 and TRBJ1-6, with D unclear. Germline-derived CDR1 and CDR2 are SGHTA and FQGNSA. This CDR3 region has 14 residues. The V and J ends lost 3 bases and 5 bases respectively, with 8 bases between them. The CDR3 DNA is TGTGCCAGCAGCTTCTACGGTCATAATTCACCCCTCCACTTT. Its protein is CASSFYGHNSPLHF. Drawing the rest from reference TRBV7-2 and TRBJ1-6, the complete variable domain is GAGVSQSPSNKVTEKGKDVELRCDPISGHTALYWYRQSLGQGLEFLIYFQGNSAPDKSGLPSDRFSAERTGGSVSTLTIQRTQQEDSAVYLCASSFYGHNSPLHFGNGTRLTVT.

The chain uses TRBV18 and TRBJ1-4; 8 bases fit TRBD1. The CDR3 length is 15 residues. The germline CDR1 and CDR2 sequences are KGHSH and LQKENI. Losses at the gene ends were 3 bases for V and 2 bases for J; bases not matched to a gene: 2. CDR3 sequence reads: CASSPDRVTNEKLFF. CDR3 sequence (DNA): TGTGCCAGCTCACCGGACAGGGTCACTAATGAAAAACTGTTTTTT.

There are a few counts of this clone. The rearrangement uses TRBV18 and TRBJ1-4; tentatively, D is TRBD1 (5 bases). The ends were cut back, 4 bases at V and 3 bases at J, with 18 bases in the middle. This CDR3 has 17 residues. The germline CDR1 and CDR2 sequences are KGHSH and LQKENI. The DNA of the CDR3 is TGTGCCAGCTCACTACTTAGGGGCGGCGGCCCTAATGAAAAACTGTTTTTT. Translated, it gives CASSLLRGGGPNEKLFF.

On this clone: The sample holds other DNA sequences that translate to the same CDR3. The chain has TRBV2 and TRBJ1-3; D unresolved. The CDR3 has 12 amino acids. Looked up from germline, CDR1 is SNHLY and CDR2 is FYNNEI. The ends were cut back, 2 bases at V and 4 bases at J, with 3 bases in the middle. The CDR3 nucleotides read TGTGCCAGCAGTGAAACCGGAAACACCATATATTTT. This encodes CASSETGNTIYF.

This chain joins TRBV10-2 and TRBJ2-7; 10 nucleotides align to TRBD1. J was trimmed by 5 bases and V by 6 bases; bases with no gene match: 7. This CDR3 is 14 amino acids long. Germline loops: CDR1 WSHSY, CDR2 SAAADI. The CDR3: CASRKGGQGNEQYF. The CDR3 DNA reads TGCGCCAGCAGGAAAGGGGGACAGGGGAACGAGCAGTACTTC.

The genes are TRBV6-5 and TRBJ1-2; tentative D call: TRBD1 (6 bases). V shed 7 bases and J shed 1 base, with 10 bases lying between them. Germline V gives CDR1 MNHEY, CDR2 SVGAGI. The CDR3 contains 13 residues. CDR3 sequence reads: CASTKDSNYGYTF. The CDR3 bases are TGTGCCAGCACCAAGGACAGTAACTATGGCTACACCTTC.

In its sample, this clone was seen a few times. CDR3 protein: CASSQEVDTGELFF. The CDR3 nucleotides read TGCGCCAGCAGCCAAGAGGTTGACACCGGGGAGCTGTTTTTT. The chain uses TRBV4-3 and TRBJ2-2; D remains ambiguous. The CDR3 has 14 amino acids. CDR1 and CDR2 from the germline V gene are LGHNA and YSLEER. V was clipped by 0 bases and J by 3 bases, with 5 bases between them.

The chain couples TRBV7-8 to TRBJ1-4; D is possibly TRBD1 (5 bases). The CDR3 loop spans 15 amino acids. The V gene lost 0 bases and the J gene lost 2 bases, with 7 bases spanning the gap. The germline V gene encodes CDR1 SGHVS and CDR2 FQNEAQ. In DNA, the CDR3 is TGTGCCAGCAGCTTAGCGGAGGGGACTAATGAAAAACTGTTTTTT. It translates to CASSLAEGTNEKLFF.

This clone occurred a few times. The chain employs TRBV6-5 and TRBJ1-2; 9 nucleotides agree with TRBD1. CDR3 length equals 14 residues. The ends lost 1 base at V and 7 bases at J; junction bases unmatched: 4. Germline V lookup: CDR1 MNHEY, CDR2 SVGAGI. The CDR3 protein is CASSYYGTGSGYTF. The DNA of the CDR3 is TGTGCCAGCAGTTACTACGGGACAGGGAGTGGCTACACCTTC.

This clone was observed a few times. This chain joins TRBV19 and TRBJ1-6; unclear D gene. This CDR3 contains 13 residues. Trimming pared 3 bases from V and 6 bases from J, leaving 6 bases between. Germline CDR1 LNHDA, CDR2 SQIVND (reference sequence). The CDR3 loop reads CASSMVLNSPLHF. The CDR3 nucleotides are TGTGCCAGTAGTATGGTCCTTAATTCACCCCTCCACTTT. The entire variable domain, with the rest obtained from reference TRBV19 and TRBJ1-6, is as follows: DGGITQSPKYLFRKEGQNVTLSCEQNLNHDAMYWYRQDPGQGLRLIYYSQIVNDFQKGDIAEGYSVSREKKESFPLTVTSAQKNPTAFYLCASSMVLNSPLHFGNGTRLTVT.

This clone was counted only a few times. This chain links TRBV6-1 with TRBJ2-7; tentative D call: TRBD2 (6 bases). This CDR3 spans 11 amino acids. V dropped 7 bases and J dropped 7 bases, with 11 bases sitting between them. The germline V gene has CDR1 MNHNS and CDR2 SASEGT. CDR3 sequence: CASIAGREQYF. The DNA for the CDR3 is TGTGCCAGCATTGCGGGGCGAGAGCAGTACTTC.

This clone has only a few counts. The V gene is TRBV4-1, the J gene TRBJ2-1; the D is unclear. Deletions cut 1 base from V and 9 bases from J, with 10 bases between. The V gene's germline CDR1 is MGHRA and CDR2 YSYEKL. The CDR3 loop spans 13 amino acids. This CDR3 reads CASSQGTQFEQFF. DNA for the CDR3: TGCGCCAGCAGCCAAGGAACACAGTTTGAGCAGTTCTTC.

The V and J genes are TRBV4-3 and TRBJ2-2; D uncertain. V was pared by 4 bases and J by 5 bases, with 11 bases between. Germline V CDR1 and CDR2: LGHNA, YSLEER. The CDR3 loop spans 14 amino acids. Written as DNA, the CDR3 is TGCGCCAGCAGCCCGTTACCGGAAACCGGGGAGCTGTTTTTT. It encodes CASSPLPETGELFF.

This clone showed up just a few times. The chain employs TRBV6-6 and TRBJ2-3, with 12 bases that match TRBD2. This CDR3 is built from 16 residues. Germline V gene lookup returns CDR1 MNHNY and CDR2 SVGAGI (reference sequence). The V and J ends lost 0 bases and 4 bases, in that order; junction bases with no gene match: 2. The CDR3 DNA sequence: TGTGCCAGCAGTTACTCGACTAGCGGGGGAGCAGATACGCAGTATTTT. Translation gives CASSYSTSGGADTQYF.

This clone appeared a few times. CDR3 nucleotides: TGTGCCAGCAGCTTAGTGAGGTTCTCCTACGAGCAGTACTTC. This sequence encodes CASSLVRFSYEQYF. The rearrangement uses TRBV7-9 and TRBJ2-7; D uncertain. V lost 1 base and J lost 0, with 7 bases in between. The CDR3 contains 14 residues. Looked up from germline, CDR1 is SEHNR and CDR2 is FQNEAQ (reference sequence).

This clone was observed a few times. V gene TRBV2 combines with J gene TRBJ2-3; 10 nucleotides agree with TRBD2. The CDR3 is made up of 15 amino acids. Germline V gives CDR1 SNHLY, CDR2 FYNNEI. With 7 bases clipped from V and 0 bases from J, the junction kept 4 bases outside the gene matches. The CDR3, as DNA: TGTGCCAGCACCAGGACTAGCGGAAGCACAGATACGCAGTATTTT. Protein: CASTRTSGSTDTQYF.

This clone was seen a handful of times. CDR3 loop: CASSLGDRSYEQYF. DNA of the CDR3: TGTGCCAGCAGTTTGGGGGACAGATCCTACGAGCAGTACTTC. The chain joins TRBV28 to TRBJ2-7; TRBD1 agrees at 7 bases. In germline, CDR1 is MDHEN, CDR2 SYDVKM. The CDR3 is 14 amino acids. Trimming took 3 bases from V and 1 from J; bases not matched to a gene: 3.

The chain links TRBV28 to TRBJ2-7, with 10 bases lining up with TRBD1. CDR3 length: 14 residues. The germline gives CDR1 MDHEN, CDR2 SYDVKM. The V and J ends lost 5 bases and 6 bases, in that order; junction bases with no gene match: 7. CDR3 sequence reads: CASSRTGGPFEQYF. CDR3 in DNA: TGTGCCAGCAGTCGGACAGGGGGTCCCTTCGAGCAGTACTTC.

The gene calls are TRBV7-2 and TRBJ2-1; D uncertain. Germline V gene lookup returns CDR1 SGHTA and CDR2 FQGNSA. The CDR3 runs to 16 residues. The germline V and J ends were trimmed by 0 bases and 6 bases, with 15 bases remaining between them. CDR3 coding DNA: TGTGCCAGCAGCTTAGCGCAACTCCAAATGGGCAATGAGCAGTTCTTC. This encodes CASSLAQLQMGNEQFF.

This chain joins TRBV4-2 and TRBJ1-2, with unresolved D. Per the germline V gene, CDR1 is LGHNA and CDR2 is YNFKEQ. The CDR3 loop spans 16 amino acids. Trimming stripped 0 bases from V and 3 bases from J, with 14 bases between. The CDR3 protein is CASSQDFQGGYYGYTF. The CDR3, as DNA: TGTGCCAGCAGCCAAGATTTTCAAGGCGGCTACTATGGCTACACCTTC.

V gene TRBV5-1 combines with J gene TRBJ2-7; D is undetermined. Germline lookup yields CDR1 SGHRS and CDR2 YFSETQ. CDR3 length: 14 residues. The V end was cut by 2 bases, the J end by 3 bases, with 12 bases between. CDR3 amino acids: CASSFSNRVYEQYF. CDR3 in DNA: TGCGCCAGCAGCTTCTCCAATCGGGTCTACGAGCAGTACTTC.

This clone has only a few counts. The J gene is TRBJ2-7, the V gene TRBV27; 9 bases match TRBD1. Germline loops: CDR1 MNHEY, CDR2 SMNVEV (reference sequence). Unmatched junction bases numbered 13, after V lost 8 bases and J lost 5 bases. The CDR3 extends over 15 amino acids. The CDR3 DNA reads as TGTGCCAGCGCTTTAACGGGACAGGGTTATCACGAGCAGTACTTC. Translating gives CASALTGQGYHEQYF.

This clone was seen a few times. The genes are TRBV14 and TRBJ1-2, with TRBD1 as a possible D gene (5 bases). V lost 4 bases, J lost 2 bases, and 8 bases lay in between. This CDR3 region has 13 residues. The germline gives CDR1 SGHDN, CDR2 FVKESK. The CDR3 DNA reads as TGTGCCAGCAGCCCGGGACGGAACTATGGCTACACCTTC. Protein: CASSPGRNYGYTF.

Details on this clone: Other DNA sequences in the sample encode the same CDR3. V usage is TRBV27 and J usage is TRBJ1-2; TRBD1 matches 8 bases. Trimming took 5 bases from V and 5 from J; bases not matched to a gene: 4. This CDR3 is built from 13 residues. CDR1 is MNHEY, CDR2 SMNVEV, per germline (reference sequence). The CDR3 region has the DNA TGTGCCAGCAGTCCCTGGACAGGGTATGGCTACACCTTC. Its protein product is CASSPWTGYGYTF.

This clone showed up just a few times. The chain has TRBV5-1 and TRBJ1-5, with unresolved D. CDR1 is SGHRS and CDR2 is YFSETQ in the germline V gene. V lost 0 bases and J lost 3, with 10 bases in between. The CDR3 is 15 amino acids. The CDR3 region is CASSLASGLNQPQHF. In DNA form, the CDR3 reads TGCGCCAGCAGCTTGGCCAGCGGCCTCAATCAGCCCCAGCATTTT.

The chain is built from TRBV18 and TRBJ2-5, with unresolved D. The germline gives CDR1 KGHSH, CDR2 LQKENI. The CDR3 runs 12 residues. Trimming removed 5 bases at V and 1 base at J, with 5 bases between. The CDR3 spells CASSSTQETQYF. DNA for the CDR3: TGTGCCAGCTCAAGTACCCAAGAGACCCAGTACTTC.

The CDR3 loop is CASSQLAGSTDTQYF. CDR3 coding DNA: TGTGCCAGCAGCCAACTAGCGGGGAGCACAGATACGCAGTATTTT. This chain links TRBV14 with TRBJ2-3, with 9 positions matching TRBD2. The germline CDR1 and CDR2 sequences are SGHDN and FVKESK. The junction had 0 bases not matched to a gene; V was cut back by 2 bases and J by 0 bases. The CDR3 contains 15 residues.

The sample holds a few counts of this clone. For the CDR3, the DNA is TGTGCCAGTAGAAGTAATTCACCCCTCCACTTT. Its translation is CASRSNSPLHF. V is TRBV19 and J is TRBJ1-6, with no clear D. Germline CDR1 reads LNHDA; CDR2 reads SQIVND (reference sequence). The CDR3 extends over 11 amino acids. Trimming took 6 bases from V and 6 from J, leaving 3 bases between them.

This sequence joins TRBV7-2 and TRBJ1-6; 10 nucleotides align to TRBD1. The trim removed 3 bases at V and 10 bases at J, leaving 9 bases unmatched. Germline CDR1 is SGHTA and CDR2 is FQGNSA. This CDR3 is built from 16 residues. The chain's CDR3 is CASSFLPGQGNSPLHF. The CDR3 DNA reads as TGTGCCAGCAGCTTCCTACCGGGACAGGGGAACTCACCCCTCCACTTT. Combining the CDR3 with reference TRBV7-2 and TRBJ1-6 gives the whole variable domain GAGVSQSPSNKVTEKGKDVELRCDPISGHTALYWYRQSLGQGLEFLIYFQGNSAPDKSGLPSDRFSAERTGGSVSTLTIQRTQQEDSAVYLCASSFLPGQGNSPLHFGNGTRLTVT.

This clone was seen a few times. This chain uses TRBV7-6 with TRBJ2-2, with TRBD1 matching 7 bases. Germline CDR1 is SGHVS and CDR2 is FNYEAQ. The CDR3 sequence is 15 residues long. After removal of 4 bases from V and 0 bases from J, the junction contained 2 bases not matched to a gene. The DNA for the CDR3 is TGTGCCAGCAGCTCACAGGGGCCGAACACCGGGGAGCTGTTTTTT. This gives the protein CASSSQGPNTGELFF.

This clone was counted a few times. The rearrangement joins TRBV7-2 to TRBJ2-3; TRBD1 aligns across 7 bases. Germline V gene lookup returns CDR1 SGHTA and CDR2 FQGNSA. Trimming removed 4 bases from V and 0 bases from J; junction bases left unmatched: 4. CDR3 length: 15 residues. The CDR3: CASSSDRQSTDTQYF. CDR3 coding DNA: TGTGCCAGCAGCTCGGACAGGCAGAGCACAGATACGCAGTATTTT.